The 26 T cell receptor beta chains below were found in one sample sequenced in a study of T-cell memory formation after mild COVID-19. TCRdb analysed the 5' RACE reads with MiXCR anew, one entry per CDR3 protein. The sample has 200,000 to 250,000 distinct CDR3 sequences; about 10% are singletons. The sequencing sample was made of PBMCs or a T cell subset sorted from them (not recorded which). All receptors derive from a young man who had mild COVID-19 (a few samples of this study predate the infection). Cell type and time point are not known.

The chain uses TRBV6-2 or TRBV6-3 and TRBJ2-7; 12 nucleotides match TRBD2. Per the germline V gene, CDR1 is MNHEY and CDR2 is SVGEGT. This CDR3 is built from 16 residues. J gave up 1 base and V 5 bases, and 6 bases lay outside the gene matches. CDR3 nucleotide sequence: TGTGCCAGCAGTGAATCCGGGACTAGCGGGTCCTACGAGCAGTACGTC. Protein sequence: CASSESGTSGSYEQYV.

The table lists this clonotype with a few counts. This chain links TRBV12-3 or TRBV12-4 with TRBJ2-7, with TRBD1 matching 8 bases. This CDR3 contains 18 residues. V was clipped by 3 bases and J by 0 bases; unmatched bases: 13. CDR3 in amino acids: CASSFRSYLGQDSYEQYF. The DNA of the CDR3 is TGTGCCAGCAGTTTCCGATCGTATTTGGGACAGGACTCCTACGAGCAGTACTTC.

The chain employs TRBV20-1 and TRBJ2-1; TRBD2 agrees at 10 bases. The CDR3 is 17 residues long. Germline-derived CDR1 and CDR2 are DFQATT and SNEGSKA (reference sequence). V dropped 6 bases and J dropped 5; count of bases not matched to a gene: 16. For the CDR3, the DNA is TGCAGTGCGAGGGGAGCGAGCGGGGGGGCCCCAAACAATGAGCAGTTCTTC. Its translation: CSARGASGGAPNNEQFF.

The chain combines TRBV19 with TRBJ2-5; 9 bases line up with TRBD2. Trimming took 5 bases from V and 3 from J; bases not matched to a gene: 4. Per germline, CDR1 LNHDA and CDR2 SQIVND (reference sequence). The CDR3 totals 14 residues. This CDR3 reads CASSGSGGKETQYF. In DNA form, the CDR3 reads TGTGCCAGTAGTGGTAGCGGGGGTAAAGAGACCCAGTACTTC.

This clonotype appeared a few times. The V call is TRBV15, the J call TRBJ1-6; no reliable D call. The V end lost 0 bases, the J end lost 9 bases, and 6 bases lay between the germline ends. The length of the CDR3 is 13 residues. CDR1 LNHNV and CDR2 YYDKDF come from the germline V gene (reference sequence). CDR3: CATSRDPGSPLHF. In DNA, the CDR3 is TGTGCCACCAGCAGAGACCCAGGTTCACCCCTCCACTTT.

The chain has TRBV7-2 and TRBJ1-6, with 7 nucleotides matching TRBD1. This CDR3 comprises 12 residues. The V segment lost 3 bases and the J segment 14 bases; nucleotides outside the gene matches: 4. The germline CDR1 and CDR2 sequences are SGHTA and FQGNSA. In nucleotides, the CDR3 is TGTGCCAGCAGCTTCTGGCAGGGGGCCCTCCACTTT. Translated: CASSFWQGALHF.

This clonotype was found a few times. The chain links TRBV29-1 to TRBJ2-7; tentative D call: TRBD2 (6 bases). With 5 bases removed from V and 2 bases from J, the gap between germline ends came to 16 bases. CDR3 length: 14 amino acids. Germline values: CDR1 SQVTM, CDR2 ANQGSEA. The CDR3 DNA sequence: TGCAGCGTTCGACGTGGGGAGGAGACCTACGAGCAGTACGTC. Amino acid sequence: CSVRRGEETYEQYV.

The rearrangement links TRBV5-6 to TRBJ2-2, with D maybe TRBD1 (5 bases). CDR1 is SGHDT, CDR2 YYEEEE, per germline. V was shortened by 1 base and J by 6 bases, with 19 bases between the two germline ends. This CDR3 is built from 17 residues. The CDR3 bases are TGTGCCAGCAGCTTGACAGGCGGCCCCATTAAGGCCGGGGAGCTGTTTTTT. This sequence encodes CASSLTGGPIKAGELFF.

This clonotype is a singleton in its sample. The conserved closing phenylalanine or tryptophan is absent in this CDR3, likely reflecting a read error. This sequence joins TRBV12-3 or TRBV12-4 and TRBJ1-2, with unresolved D. Trimming removed 1 base from V and 7 bases from J, with 19 bases in between. This CDR3 is 16 amino acids long. CDR3 in amino acids: CASSLGPRYTSSGYTL. The CDR3 DNA sequence: TGTGCCAGCAGTTTAGGCCCCCGCTATACCAGCTCTGGCTACACCTTA.

This chain joins TRBV12-3 or TRBV12-4 and TRBJ1-1; tentative D call: TRBD1 (5 bases). The CDR3 covers 14 residues. V was cut by 7 bases and J by 0 bases, with 12 bases left in between. CDR3 amino acids: CASTIKGLNTEAFF. CDR3 coding DNA: TGTGCCAGCACTATCAAGGGGTTGAACACTGAAGCTTTCTTT.

This clonotype was found a few times. The gene calls are TRBV5-1 and TRBJ2-7; possible D gene TRBD1, 6 bases. Germline CDR1 SGHRS, CDR2 YFSETQ. The CDR3 is 14 residues long. With 5 bases removed from V and 4 bases from J, the gap between germline ends came to 16 bases. CDR3 loop: CASREQGIGYEQYF. In DNA, the CDR3 is TGCGCCAGCAGGGAACAGGGCATAGGGTACGAGCAGTACTTC.

V usage is TRBV28 and J usage is TRBJ2-3, with D tentatively TRBD2 (7 bases). This CDR3 spans 16 amino acids. Looked up from germline, CDR1 is MDHEN and CDR2 is SYDVKM. V gave up 5 bases and J gave up 4 bases, with 19 bases separating them. In DNA form, the CDR3 reads TGTGCCAGCAGTCCCCACCTCCCGGGGGGCCCAGATACGCAGTATTTT. It codes for CASSPHLPGGPDTQYF.

This clonotype came up a few times. This rearrangement joins TRBV28 to TRBJ2-3; D uncertain. The CDR3 has 14 residues. Germline CDR1 is MDHEN and CDR2 is SYDVKM. Trimming shortened V by 6 bases and J by 0 bases, and 10 bases separated the two germline ends. CDR3 sequence reads: CASSRQPSTDTQYF. CDR3 nucleotides: TGTGCCAGCAGCCGTCAACCTAGCACAGATACGCAGTATTTT.

This clonotype was seen only a few times. The chain couples TRBV5-1 to TRBJ2-2; 10 bases map to TRBD2. This CDR3 is built from 17 residues. The germline V gene has CDR1 SGHRS and CDR2 YFSETQ. V trimming: 5 bases; J trimming: 0 bases; junction bases outside the gene matches: 7. The CDR3 sequence is CASRPSGGASNTGELFF. DNA for the CDR3: TGCGCCAGCAGGCCCAGCGGGGGGGCGTCGAACACCGGGGAGCTGTTTTTT.

This clonotype turned up a few times. The chain links TRBV10-3 to TRBJ1-1, with a possible D match to TRBD1 (5 bases). The V end was cut by 3 bases, the J end by 0 bases, with 14 bases between. Germline V gives CDR1 ENHRY, CDR2 SYGVKD. The length of the CDR3 is 16 residues. The CDR3 coding sequence is TGTGCCATCAGTGAATCCTCCGTGGGGGTGAACACTGAAGCTTTCTTT. It codes for CAISESSVGVNTEAFF.

V gene TRBV14 combines with J gene TRBJ2-3; 11 positions match TRBD2. The trim removed 3 bases at V and 2 bases at J, leaving 7 bases unmatched. Looked up from germline, CDR1 is SGHDN and CDR2 is FVKESK. The CDR3 length is 17 residues. CDR3 coding DNA: TGTGCCAGCAGCCAGGCGTTGACTAGCGGGACCACAGATACGCAGTATTTT. As protein: CASSQALTSGTTDTQYF.

This clonotype was seen many times. The chain recombines TRBV5-1 with TRBJ2-2; D possibly matches TRBD1 or TRBD2 (5 bases each). The CDR3 spans 15 residues. V lost 4 bases and J 0 bases, leaving 10 bases between the germline ends. Germline V gives CDR1 SGHRS, CDR2 YFSETQ. CDR3 bases: TGCGCCAGCAGCGGGGGACGGGCGAACACCGGGGAGCTGTTTTTT. It yields the protein CASSGGRANTGELFF.

V and J are TRBV28 and TRBJ2-3; no clear D gene. V lost 4 bases to trimming and J lost 0 bases, with 11 bases between them. CDR3 size: 15 residues. Germline CDR1 MDHEN, CDR2 SYDVKM. CDR3 bases: TGTGCCAGCAGTTACCCGGATACTAGCACAGATACGCAGTATTTT. This sequence encodes CASSYPDTSTDTQYF.

In this sample, this clonotype turned up a few times. V and J are TRBV27 and TRBJ2-5; D is possibly TRBD1 (5 bases). This CDR3 contains 14 residues. Germline CDR1 MNHEY, CDR2 SMNVEV (reference sequence). Trimming stripped 3 bases from V and 3 bases from J, with 11 bases between. The CDR3 nucleotides read TGTGCCAGCAGTTTTCACCCCAGGGAAGAGACCCAGTACTTC. It specifies CASSFHPREETQYF.

The table lists this clonotype with a few counts. This chain connects TRBV9 to TRBJ1-2; 10 nucleotides align to TRBD1. V lost 6 bases to trimming and J lost 6 bases; unmatched junction nucleotides: 5. Looked up from germline, CDR1 is SGDLS and CDR2 is YYNGEE. The CDR3 loop spans 13 amino acids. This chain's CDR3 is CASIGDRGNGYTF. The CDR3 DNA follows: TGTGCCAGCATTGGGGACAGGGGAAATGGCTACACCTTC.

The chain couples TRBV20-1 to TRBJ2-2; 8 bases map to TRBD2. Per the germline V gene, CDR1 is DFQATT and CDR2 is SNEGSKA (reference sequence). This CDR3 region has 15 residues. J gave up 3 bases and V 0 bases, and 3 bases lay outside the gene matches. CDR3 nucleotides: TGCAGTGCTAGAGAGGCACTAGCGGACACCGGGGAGCTGTTTTTT. Its translation: CSAREALADTGELFF.

The chain employs TRBV3-1 and TRBJ2-7; 12 nucleotides match TRBD2. V was clipped by 8 bases and J by 3 bases; unmatched bases: 5. Germline loops: CDR1 LGHDT, CDR2 YNNKEL (reference sequence). This CDR3 region has 14 residues. CDR3 DNA: TGTGCCAGCCCCCAGACTAGCGGGGGCTACGAGCAGTACGTC. It is translated as CASPQTSGGYEQYV.

Many counts were recorded for this clonotype. The rearrangement links TRBV5-1 to TRBJ2-1; TRBD2 matches 7 bases. CDR3 length: 15 amino acids. The J segment lost 9 bases and the V segment lost 0 bases, leaving 9 bases of the junction unmatched. Germline V gene sequence: CDR1 SGHRS, CDR2 YFSETQ. In nucleotides, the CDR3 is TGCGCCAGCAGCTTGGTCCCGGGACTAAGGAGTGAGCAGTTCTTC. Translating it yields CASSLVPGLRSEQFF. The entire variable domain, with the rest obtained from reference TRBV5-1 and TRBJ2-1, is as follows: KAGVTQTPRYLIKTRGQQVTLSCSPISGHRSVSWYQQTPGQGLQFLFEYFSETQRNKGNFPGRFSGRQFSNSRSEMNVSTLELGDSALYLCASSLVPGLRSEQFFGPGTRLTVL.

In its sample, this clonotype was seen a few times. The chain recombines TRBV10-3 with TRBJ2-3; D is unclear. The V end lost 2 bases, the J end lost 3 bases, and 6 bases lay between the germline ends. The germline CDR1 and CDR2 sequences are ENHRY and SYGVKD. The CDR3 totals 13 residues. CDR3 coding DNA: TGTGCCATCAGTGAGCCGATAACAGATACGCAGTATTTT. Translation gives CAISEPITDTQYF.

This clonotype has a handful of counts. The chain recombines TRBV15 with TRBJ1-6; TRBD1 agrees at 7 bases. Germline lookup yields CDR1 LNHNV and CDR2 YYDKDF (reference sequence). The V gene end was trimmed by 8 bases and the J gene end by 6 bases; junction bases not matched to a gene: 7. This CDR3 is 14 amino acids long. CDR3 bases: TGTGCCACCGCACGGACAGGCGGTAATTCACCCCTCCACTTT. It specifies CATARTGGNSPLHF.

This clonotype was seen more than once but under ten times. V gene TRBV6-5 combines with J gene TRBJ2-5, with 9 bases lining up with TRBD2. Germline CDR1 MNHEY, CDR2 SVGAGI. This CDR3 has 14 residues. The ends lost 2 bases at V and 5 bases at J; junction bases unmatched: 3. The CDR3 spells CASSYSGGRETQYF. The CDR3, as DNA: TGTGCCAGCAGTTACAGCGGGGGGCGGGAGACCCAGTACTTC.